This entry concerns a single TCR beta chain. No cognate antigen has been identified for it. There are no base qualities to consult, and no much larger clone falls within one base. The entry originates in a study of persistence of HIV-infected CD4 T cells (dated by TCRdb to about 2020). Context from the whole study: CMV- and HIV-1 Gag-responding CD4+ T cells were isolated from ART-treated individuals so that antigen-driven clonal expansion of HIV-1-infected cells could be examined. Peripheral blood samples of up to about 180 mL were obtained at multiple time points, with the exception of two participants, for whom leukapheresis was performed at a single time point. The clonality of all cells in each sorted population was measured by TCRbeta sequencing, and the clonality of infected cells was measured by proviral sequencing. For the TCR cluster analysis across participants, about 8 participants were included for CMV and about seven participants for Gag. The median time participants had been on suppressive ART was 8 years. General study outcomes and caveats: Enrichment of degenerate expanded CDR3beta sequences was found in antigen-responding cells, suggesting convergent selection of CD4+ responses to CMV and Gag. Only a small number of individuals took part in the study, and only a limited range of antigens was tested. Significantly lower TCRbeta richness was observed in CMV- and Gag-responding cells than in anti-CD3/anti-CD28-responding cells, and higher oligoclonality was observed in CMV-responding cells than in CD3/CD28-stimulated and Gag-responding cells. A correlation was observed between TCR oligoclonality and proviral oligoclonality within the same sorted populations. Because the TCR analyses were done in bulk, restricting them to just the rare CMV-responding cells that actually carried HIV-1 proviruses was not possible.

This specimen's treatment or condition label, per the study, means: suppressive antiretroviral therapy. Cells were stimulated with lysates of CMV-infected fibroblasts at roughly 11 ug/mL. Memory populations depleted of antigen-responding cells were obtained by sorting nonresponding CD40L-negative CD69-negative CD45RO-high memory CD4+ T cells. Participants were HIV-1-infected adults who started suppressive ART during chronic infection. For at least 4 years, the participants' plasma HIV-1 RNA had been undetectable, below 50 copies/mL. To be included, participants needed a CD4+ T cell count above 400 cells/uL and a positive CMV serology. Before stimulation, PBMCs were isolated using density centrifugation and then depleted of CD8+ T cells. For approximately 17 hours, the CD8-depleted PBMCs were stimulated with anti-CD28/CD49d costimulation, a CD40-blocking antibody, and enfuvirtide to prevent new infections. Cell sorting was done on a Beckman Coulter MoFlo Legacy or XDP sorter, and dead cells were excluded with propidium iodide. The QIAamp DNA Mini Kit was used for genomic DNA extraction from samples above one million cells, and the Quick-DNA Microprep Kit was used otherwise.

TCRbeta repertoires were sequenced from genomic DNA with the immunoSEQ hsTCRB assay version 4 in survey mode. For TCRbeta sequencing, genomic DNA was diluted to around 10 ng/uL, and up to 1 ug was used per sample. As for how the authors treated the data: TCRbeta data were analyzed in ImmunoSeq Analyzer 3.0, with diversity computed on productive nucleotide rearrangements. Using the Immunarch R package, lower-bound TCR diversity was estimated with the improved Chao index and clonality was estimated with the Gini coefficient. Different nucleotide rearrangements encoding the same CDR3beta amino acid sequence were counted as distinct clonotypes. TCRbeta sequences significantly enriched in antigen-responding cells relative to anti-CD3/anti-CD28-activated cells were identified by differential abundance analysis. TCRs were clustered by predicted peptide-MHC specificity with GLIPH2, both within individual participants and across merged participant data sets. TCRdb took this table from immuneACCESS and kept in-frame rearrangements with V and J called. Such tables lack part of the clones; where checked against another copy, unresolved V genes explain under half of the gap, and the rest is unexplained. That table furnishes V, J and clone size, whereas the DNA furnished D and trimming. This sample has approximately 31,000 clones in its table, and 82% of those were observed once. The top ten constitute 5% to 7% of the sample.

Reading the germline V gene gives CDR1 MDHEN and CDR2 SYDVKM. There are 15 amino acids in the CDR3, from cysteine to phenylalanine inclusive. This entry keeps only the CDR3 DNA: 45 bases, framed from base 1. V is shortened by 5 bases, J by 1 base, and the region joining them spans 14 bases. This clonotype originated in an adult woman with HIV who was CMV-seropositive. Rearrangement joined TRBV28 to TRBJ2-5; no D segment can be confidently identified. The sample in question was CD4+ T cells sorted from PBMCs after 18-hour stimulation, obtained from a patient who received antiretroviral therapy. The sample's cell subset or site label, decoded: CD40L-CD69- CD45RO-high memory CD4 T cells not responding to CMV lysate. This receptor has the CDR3 CASSIGGRTQETQYF. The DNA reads TGTGCCAGCAGTATCGGTGGGCGGACCCAAGAGACCCAGTACTTC.